This T cell receptor beta chain was sequenced in a study of T-cell memory formation after mild COVID-19. General observations from the study: Clones that shrank (day 15 to 85) were balanced CD4/CD8, whereas later expanders leaned CD4+.

The CDR3 loop spans 15 amino acids. V dropped 0 bases and J dropped 2 bases, with 10 bases sitting between them. From germline, CDR1 is SGHTA and CDR2 FQGNSA. Of note for this clonotype: Its antigen is currently unknown.

TCRdb re-analysed the 5' RACE reads in MiXCR, keeping a single row per CDR3 protein. The sample has approximately 150,000 distinct CDR3 sequences, under 15% seen once. This clonotype originated in a young man who had mild COVID-19 (a few samples of this study predate the infection). Cell type and time point are not known. The gene calls are TRBV7-2 and TRBJ2-5; D remains ambiguous. The sequenced sample consisted of PBMCs or a T cell subset sorted from them (not recorded which). The CDR3, as DNA: TGTGCCAGCAGCTTAGCGCTGGTTCCTCAAGAGACCCAGTACTTC. Translating gives CASSLALVPQETQYF.